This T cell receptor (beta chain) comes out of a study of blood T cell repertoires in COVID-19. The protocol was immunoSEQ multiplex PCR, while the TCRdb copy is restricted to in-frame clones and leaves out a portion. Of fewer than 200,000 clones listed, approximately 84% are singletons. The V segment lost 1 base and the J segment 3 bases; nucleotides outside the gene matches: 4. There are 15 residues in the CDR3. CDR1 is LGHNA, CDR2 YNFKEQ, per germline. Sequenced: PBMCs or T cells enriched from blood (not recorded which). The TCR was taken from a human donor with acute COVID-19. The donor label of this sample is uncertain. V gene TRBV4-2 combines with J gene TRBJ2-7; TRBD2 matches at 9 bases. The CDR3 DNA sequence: TGTGCCAGCAGCCAAGGGTCTAGCGGGGACTACGAGCAGTACTTC. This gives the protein CASSQGSSGDYEQYF.